What follows are 18 T cell receptor beta chains derived from one specimen sequenced in a study of human T cells and chemical hapten exposure. TCRdb redid the calling of the RACE reads with MiXCR, one entry per CDR3 protein. The sample carries fewer than 80,000 distinct CDR3 sequences, 11% recorded once. This sample's time point: patch test 3, about 24 weeks after DPC sensitization. This sample's treatment: therapeutic diphenylcyclopropenone sensitization with weekly scalp DPC. The input for sequencing was whole blood, taken in connection with sensitization to the hapten diphenylcyclopropenone (DPC). Receptors were obtained from a woman under 40 with alopecia areata. Some clones in this sample may be carry-over from other donors' samples.

This clonotype was recorded at least ten times. The gene calls are TRBV18 and TRBJ2-1; no definite D call. The CDR3 covers 13 residues. CDR1 is KGHSH and CDR2 is LQKENI in the germline V gene. Trimming left V 3 bases short and J 10 bases short, with 13 bases between. The CDR3 sequence: CASSPLDQQEQFF. The CDR3 DNA is TGTGCCAGCTCACCTCTGGACCAACAAGAGCAGTTCTTC.

J is TRBJ2-2 and V is TRBV30, with no clear D. V lost 2 bases and J 2 bases, leaving 3 bases between the germline ends. Germline V gene lookup returns CDR1 GTSNPN and CDR2 SVGIG (reference sequence). This CDR3 has 12 amino acids. The CDR3 protein is CAWSKNTGELFF. In DNA form, the CDR3 reads TGTGCCTGGAGTAAAAACACCGGGGAGCTGTTTTTT.

This clonotype was observed a handful of times. V and J are TRBV7-9 and TRBJ2-1, with 10 bases that match TRBD2. Germline V gene sequence: CDR1 SEHNR, CDR2 FQNEAQ (reference sequence). The CDR3 has 12 residues. Germline trimming cut 4 bases from V and 15 bases from J; bases unmatched to any gene: 6. The CDR3, as DNA: TGTGCCAGCAGCTCCGGACTAGCGGTGACGTTCTTC. It specifies CASSSGLAVTFF.

The rearrangement joins TRBV28 to TRBJ1-2, with D uncertain. The CDR3 is made up of 16 amino acids. Trimming pared 2 bases from V and 3 bases from J, leaving 16 bases between. Germline V gene sequence: CDR1 MDHEN, CDR2 SYDVKM. CDR3 nucleotides: TGTGCCAGCAGTTTACCCCGTTTTGCCAGATACTATGGCTACACCTTC. Translation: CASSLPRFARYYGYTF.

The V gene is TRBV29-1, the J gene TRBJ2-3; 11 bases agree with TRBD2. The CDR3 loop spans 14 amino acids. Germline trimming cut 6 bases from V and 4 bases from J; bases unmatched to any gene: 6. CDR1 is SQVTM and CDR2 is ANQGSEA in the germline V gene. Written as DNA, the CDR3 is TGCAGCGTCAAGCCTAGCGGGGGGTCAGATACGCAGTATTTT. Translated: CSVKPSGGSDTQYF.

This clonotype was observed at least ten times. The chain couples TRBV14 to TRBJ2-7; perhaps TRBD2 as D (5 bases). CDR3 length: 15 amino acids. Germline lookup yields CDR1 SGHDN and CDR2 FVKESK. V was clipped by 6 bases and J by 0 bases, with 15 bases between them. CDR3 loop: CASSTTVGNSYEQYF. CDR3 DNA: TGTGCCAGCAGTACAACCGTCGGGAACTCCTACGAGCAGTACTTC.

The V gene is TRBV2, the J gene TRBJ2-1, with 10 bases that match TRBD2. This CDR3 has 16 residues. After removal of 7 bases from V and 12 bases from J, the junction contained 18 bases not matched to a gene. The germline V gene has CDR1 SNHLY and CDR2 FYNNEI. The CDR3 DNA is TGTGCCAGCATAAGCTCAATGGTCCTAGCGGGAGTACCGCAGTTCTTC. Its protein product is CASISSMVLAGVPQFF.

This clonotype was detected a few times. The J gene is TRBJ2-7, the V gene TRBV4-1, with no clear D. Germline-derived CDR1 and CDR2 are MGHRA and YSYEKL. This CDR3 contains 15 residues. Trimming cost V 1 base and J 2 bases, with 12 bases left between them. This chain's CDR3 is CASSQVYPEAYEQYF. As DNA, the CDR3 is TGCGCCAGCAGCCAAGTTTATCCAGAAGCCTACGAGCAGTACTTC.

Ten or more counts support this clonotype. The DNA of the CDR3 is TGTGCCAGCAGCGTAGGACTAGCGGGATACAATGAGCAGTTCTTC. Translated: CASSVGLAGYNEQFF. V usage is TRBV7-3 and J usage is TRBJ2-1, with 12 positions matching TRBD2. The CDR3 sequence is 15 residues long. Germline V gives CDR1 SGHTA, CDR2 FQGTGA. Losses at the gene ends were 5 bases for V and 4 bases for J; bases not matched to a gene: 3.

The V call is TRBV11-2, the J call TRBJ1-1, with a possible D match to TRBD1 (5 bases). The CDR3 is made up of 13 amino acids. The V gene's germline CDR1 is SGHAT and CDR2 FQNNGV. The ends were cut back, 2 bases at V and 3 bases at J, with 7 bases in the middle. This CDR3 is CASSLRGYTEAFF. The CDR3 DNA follows: TGTGCCAGCAGCTTACGGGGGTACACTGAAGCTTTCTTT.

The chain links TRBV12-3 or TRBV12-4 to TRBJ2-5, with 7 bases identical to TRBD2. Losses at the gene ends were 5 bases for V and 4 bases for J; bases not matched to a gene: 10. This CDR3 has 15 amino acids. DNA of the CDR3: TGTGCCAGCAGTCCCCAGGGCGGGAGAGGAGAGACCCAGTACTTC. This gives the protein CASSPQGGRGETQYF.

This clonotype was detected only a few times. V is TRBV9 and J is TRBJ2-2; D call uncertain. The CDR3 is made up of 13 amino acids. The ends were cut back, 1 base at V and 7 bases at J, with 8 bases in the middle. Germline V gene data show CDR1 as SGDLS and CDR2 as YYNGEE. Written as DNA, the CDR3 is TGTGCCAGCAGCGTAAGAGGCGGCGGGGAGCTGTTTTTT. This gives the protein CASSVRGGGELFF.

This clonotype rates as medium-sized. V is TRBV28 and J is TRBJ2-3, with TRBD2 matching 8 bases. Trimming removed 6 bases from V and 2 bases from J; junction bases left unmatched: 10. The germline V gene has CDR1 MDHEN and CDR2 SYDVKM. This CDR3 has 16 amino acids. CDR3: CASRPPGLAPTDTQYF. The CDR3 DNA reads as TGTGCCAGCAGACCCCCAGGACTAGCCCCCACAGATACGCAGTATTTT. The whole variable domain, filled in from reference TRBV28 and TRBJ2-3, reads DVKVTQSSRYLVKRTGEKVFLECVQDMDHENMFWYRQDPGLGLRLIYFSYDVKMKEKGDIPEGYSVSREKKERFSLILESASTNQTSMYLCASRPPGLAPTDTQYFGPGTRLTVL.

In its sample, this clonotype was seen many times. The chain uses TRBV6-2 or TRBV6-3 and TRBJ2-1, with D unresolved. The CDR3 contains 15 residues. Deletions cut 7 bases from V and 2 bases from J, with 15 bases between. Germline assignment: CDR1 MNHEY and CDR2 SVGEGT. The CDR3: CASTRTGFPYNEQFF. The CDR3 nucleotides are TGTGCCAGCACCAGGACGGGTTTTCCCTACAATGAGCAGTTCTTC.

The V call is TRBV29-1, the J call TRBJ1-2, with TRBD1 matching over 8 bases. Germline trimming cut 3 bases from V and 2 bases from J; bases unmatched to any gene: 2. Per the germline V gene, CDR1 is SQVTM and CDR2 is ANQGSEA. CDR3 size: 13 residues. In nucleotides, the CDR3 is TGCAGCGTTGATGGACAGGGAAACTATGGCTACACCTTC. Translated, it gives CSVDGQGNYGYTF.

This clonotype appeared a few times. This chain connects TRBV11-3 to TRBJ1-1; D unclear. Trimming stripped 0 bases from V and 4 bases from J, with 6 bases between. Germline V gene sequence: CDR1 SGHNT, CDR2 YENEEA. The CDR3 sequence is 13 residues long. In DNA, the CDR3 is TGTGCCAGCAGCTTAGAACAAGGCACTGAAGCTTTCTTT. It specifies CASSLEQGTEAFF.

This clonotype was seen ten or more times. CDR3 DNA sequence: TGTGCCAGCAGCGCTCCGACAGGGGGCGGGGAGACCCAGTACTTC. Translating it yields CASSAPTGGGETQYF. V and J are TRBV7-2 and TRBJ2-5, with 10 bases that match TRBD1. The CDR3 has 15 residues. V dropped 5 bases and J dropped 5; count of bases not matched to a gene: 8. Germline CDR1 is SGHTA and CDR2 is FQGNSA.

This clonotype occurred many times. J is TRBJ2-7 and V is TRBV27; tentatively, D is TRBD2 (5 bases). The V and J ends lost 5 bases and 0 bases respectively, with 14 bases between them. CDR3 size: 15 residues. In germline, CDR1 is MNHEY, CDR2 SMNVEV (reference sequence). The CDR3 protein is CASSPLLASSYEQYF. For the CDR3, the DNA is TGTGCCAGCAGTCCCCTCCTAGCAAGCTCCTACGAGCAGTACTTC.